This T cell receptor (beta chain) is from a study of cytomegalovirus exposure and HLA in healthy donors. In regard to this clone: Antigen unknown.

Germline V gene sequence: CDR1 LGHNA, CDR2 YSLEER. The CDR3 consists of 14 residues. Germline trimming cut 1 base from V and 7 bases from J; bases unmatched to any gene: 7. Study conclusions and caveats: Later analysis associated a missense DCLRE1C variant with TCR beta V- and J-gene trimming. Accurate predictions that matched the HLA-A and HLA-B alleles of most subjects were reportedly made from TCR beta sequences.

The study ran its PCR with 60 Vbeta and 13 Jbeta primers. Method: immunoSEQ multiplex PCR; TCRdb's copy keeps in-frame clones and lacks some. The sample consists of 130,000 or so clones, 70% to 80% of them appearing once. V and J are TRBV4-3 and TRBJ2-7; TRBD2 aligns across 7 bases. The source is a female donor in good health and CMV-seronegative. Sequenced sample: PBMCs. This CDR3 reads CASSQGGGIGEQYF. The CDR3 DNA reads TGCGCCAGCAGCCAAGGGGGGGGGATAGGGGAGCAGTACTTC.